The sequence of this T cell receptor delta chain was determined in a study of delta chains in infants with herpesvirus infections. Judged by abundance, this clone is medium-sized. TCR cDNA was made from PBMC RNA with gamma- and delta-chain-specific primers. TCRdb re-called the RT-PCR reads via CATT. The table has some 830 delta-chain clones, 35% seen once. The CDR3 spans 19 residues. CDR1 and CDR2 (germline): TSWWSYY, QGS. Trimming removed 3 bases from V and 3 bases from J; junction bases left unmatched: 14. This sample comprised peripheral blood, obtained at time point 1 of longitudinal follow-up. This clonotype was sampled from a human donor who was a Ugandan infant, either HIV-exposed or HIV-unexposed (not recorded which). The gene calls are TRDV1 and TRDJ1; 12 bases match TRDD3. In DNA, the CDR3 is TGTGCTCTTGGGGACCGGAAGGGAACCTGGGGGATACGCTCCGATAAACTCATCTTT. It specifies CALGDRKGTWGIRSDKLIF.